The sequence of this T cell receptor beta chain was determined in a study of T cell repertoires in cytomegalovirus infection. Looking at the study overall: Through public TCR beta signatures, both CMV infection and matching HLA type were indicated.

The V segment lost 1 base and the J segment 7 bases; nucleotides outside the gene matches: 4. This CDR3 contains 15 residues. TCRdb reprocessed the reads via MiXCR and lists one record per CDR3 protein. The sample records about 260,000 distinct CDR3 sequences, roughly 15% being singletons. This clonotype was seen a handful of times. Its target is unknown. Study-wide results and caveats: CMV-specific HLA-C-restricted TCR beta clonotypes dominated the ex vivo response.

Sequenced sample: PBMCs. The receptor was isolated from a human donor in good health (CMV status not recorded). Some clones in this sample may be carry-over from other donors' samples. The rearrangement uses TRBV12-3 or TRBV12-4 and TRBJ1-4, with TRBD1 matching over 9 bases. The CDR3 protein is CASSLEQGAGEKLFF. In nucleotides, the CDR3 is TGTGCCAGCAGTTTAGAACAGGGGGCAGGTGAAAAACTGTTTTTT.